The source of this T cell receptor (beta chain) is a study of shared T cell receptors in the human thymus. Trimming removed 6 bases from V and 5 bases from J; junction bases left unmatched: 7. The CDR3 has 15 amino acids. Germline V gives CDR1 MRHNA, CDR2 SNTAGT. Produced via immunoSEQ multiplex PCR; TCRdb's table is partial and in-frame only. The repertoire holds approximately 760,000 clones, with roughly 88% as singletons. The same specimen was also included in a second study, on human thymus T cells.

J is TRBJ2-1 and V is TRBV6-4; 10 nucleotides align to TRBD2. The sequence was collected from a girl in the first two years of life with a congenital heart defect. The sequencing sample was made of thymocytes. The CDR3 protein is CASRPLAGAHNEQFF. The CDR3 DNA is TGTGCCAGCAGACCGCTAGCGGGGGCACACAATGAGCAGTTCTTC.